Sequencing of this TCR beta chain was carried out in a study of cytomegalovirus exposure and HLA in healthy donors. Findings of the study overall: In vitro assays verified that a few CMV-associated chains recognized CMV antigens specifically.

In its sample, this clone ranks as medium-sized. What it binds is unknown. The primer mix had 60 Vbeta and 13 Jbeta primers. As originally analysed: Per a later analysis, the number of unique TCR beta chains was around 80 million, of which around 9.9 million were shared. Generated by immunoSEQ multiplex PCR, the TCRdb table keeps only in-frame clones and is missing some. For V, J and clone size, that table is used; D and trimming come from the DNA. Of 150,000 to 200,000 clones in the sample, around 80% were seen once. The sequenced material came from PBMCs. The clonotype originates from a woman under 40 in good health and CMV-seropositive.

The CDR3 is CASSVYVGQGYSYNSPLHF. The CDR3 DNA follows: TGTGCCAGCAGCGTGTATGTGGGACAGGGTTACTCCTATAATTCACCCCTCCACTTT. The chain employs TRBV2 and TRBJ1-6, with 9 positions matching TRBD1. This CDR3 contains 19 residues. Trimming at V came to 6 bases and at J to 0 bases, leaving 12 bases not matched to a gene. Germline V gene sequence: CDR1 SNHLY, CDR2 FYNNEI.